This T cell receptor beta chain appears in the sequencing data of a study of blood T cell repertoires in COVID-19. Authors' methods: By means of reference gene primer amplification, nucleated cell counts were estimated. Only in-frame clones appear in the TCRdb table, and some are missing; sequencing was by immunoSEQ multiplex PCR. V, J and clone size are taken as reported in that table, and D and trimming were inferred from the DNA itself. This sample carries approximately 200,000 clones, about 90% of them seen once, and the ten largest clones take under 2.5%. With 7 bases removed from V and 4 bases from J, the gap between germline ends came to 8 bases. Germline V CDR1 and CDR2: LNHDA, SQIVND (reference sequence). The CDR3 length is 12 residues.

V is TRBV19 and J is TRBJ1-3, with a possible D match to TRBD1 (5 bases). The source is a man aged 35 to 55 with active or convalescent COVID-19. The sequenced sample consisted of peripheral blood. In DNA form, the CDR3 reads TGTGCCAGTAACGACAGAGGAAACACCATATATTTT. It is translated as CASNDRGNTIYF.